One and the same sample provided the 30 T cell receptor beta chains below, sequenced in a study of blood T cell repertoires in COVID-19. Sequencing used immunoSEQ multiplex PCR; TCRdb keeps in-frame clones, though not all of them. The sample has 90,000 to 120,000 clones; 69% are singletons. Sample: peripheral blood. The receptors derive from an elderly man with acute or convalescent COVID-19.

The CDR3, as DNA: TGTGCCAGCAGCCGAGGGGGTAGCGGGTTCTCCTACGAGCAGTACTTC. Its translation: CASSRGGSGFSYEQYF. The J gene is TRBJ2-7, the V gene TRBV7-8; TRBD2 might be the D (7 bases). The CDR3 extends over 16 amino acids. The germline V gene encodes CDR1 SGHVS and CDR2 FQNEAQ. Trimming removed 5 bases from V and 0 bases from J, with 17 bases in between. The full variable domain, completed using reference TRBV7-8 and TRBJ2-7, is GAGVSQSPRYKVAKRGQDVALRCDPISGHVSLFWYQQALGQGPEFLTYFQNEAQLDKSGLPSDRFFAERPEGSVSTLKIQRTQQEDSAVYLCASSRGGSGFSYEQYFGPGTRLTVT.

This chain connects TRBV28 to TRBJ1-3, with TRBD1 as a possible D gene (6 bases). V dropped 7 bases and J dropped 4 bases, with 14 bases sitting between them. The germline CDR1 and CDR2 sequences are MDHEN and SYDVKM. The CDR3 contains 14 residues. CDR3 region: CASKVGGTGNTIYF. The CDR3 DNA sequence: TGTGCCAGCAAGGTAGGGGGAACCGGAAACACCATATATTTT.

This clone appeared many times. This chain uses TRBV7-9 with TRBJ1-1; the match to TRBD1 covers 8 bases. The CDR3 totals 15 residues. Germline trimming cut 0 bases from V and 3 bases from J; bases unmatched to any gene: 3. Germline-derived CDR1 and CDR2 are SEHNR and FQNEAQ (reference sequence). Here the CDR3 reads CASSLAQGGDTEAFF. The CDR3 DNA reads as TGTGCCAGCAGCTTAGCACAGGGGGGCGACACTGAAGCTTTCTTT.

The chain has TRBV7-2 and TRBJ2-1, with TRBD1 matching 9 bases. The germline V gene encodes CDR1 SGHTA and CDR2 FQGNSA. This CDR3 region has 15 residues. V shed 5 bases, J shed 2 bases, and the junction held 4 bases outside the gene matches. The CDR3 DNA reads as TGTGCCAGCAGCGACAGGGGGGCGACCTACAATGAGCAGTTCTTC. This codes for CASSDRGATYNEQFF.

This chain connects TRBV30 to TRBJ2-7; TRBD1 aligns across 8 bases. The J segment lost 5 bases and the V segment lost 8 bases, leaving 11 bases of the junction unmatched. Germline V gene sequence: CDR1 GTSNPN, CDR2 SVGIG (reference sequence). The CDR3 extends over 13 amino acids. CDR3 sequence: CAAATGVKNEQYF. CDR3 in DNA: TGTGCCGCGGCGACAGGGGTCAAGAACGAGCAGTACTTC.

This chain uses TRBV29-1 with TRBJ2-1, with 12 positions matching TRBD2. This CDR3 has 18 amino acids. The germline V gene has CDR1 SQVTM and CDR2 ANQGSEA. V was clipped by 4 bases and J by 0 bases; unmatched bases: 10. Written as DNA, the CDR3 is TGCAGCGTTGGGTGGACTAGCGGGATTCGGAGCTCCTACAATGAGCAGTTCTTC. It codes for CSVGWTSGIRSSYNEQFF.

The chain has TRBV6-2 or TRBV6-3 and TRBJ1-5, with 9 bases identical to TRBD1. The trim removed 1 base at V and 9 bases at J, leaving 10 bases unmatched. Per germline, CDR1 MNHEY and CDR2 SVGEGT. The CDR3 has 16 amino acids. CDR3 bases: TGTGCCAGCAGTTACTATTCGGACAGGGGTCTTTGGCCCCAGCATTTT. This codes for CASSYYSDRGLWPQHF.

The J gene is TRBJ1-1, the V gene TRBV12-3 or TRBV12-4; 7 positions match TRBD1. This CDR3 is built from 12 residues. V lost 3 bases and J lost 7; bases outside the gene matches: 2. The CDR3 coding sequence is TGTGCCAGCAGTTTTCGACAGGGTGAAGCTTTCTTT. Amino acid sequence: CASSFRQGEAFF.

CDR3 sequence: CASSSGTVHSPLHF. Here the CDR3 DNA reads TGTGCCAGCAGTTCCGGGACAGTACATTCACCCCTCCACTTT. This chain links TRBV27 with TRBJ1-6; 7 nucleotides match TRBD1. Trimming removed 4 bases from V and 8 bases from J; junction bases left unmatched: 5. The CDR3 loop spans 14 amino acids. Germline CDR1 and CDR2: MNHEY and SMNVEV (reference sequence).

The genes are TRBV18 and TRBJ2-7; no clear D gene. CDR1 KGHSH and CDR2 LQKENI come from the germline V gene. Deletions cut 3 bases from V and 3 bases from J, with 9 bases between. This CDR3 has 13 amino acids. The CDR3 loop reads CASSPAPNYEQYF. In DNA form, the CDR3 reads TGTGCCAGCTCACCGGCACCCAACTACGAGCAGTACTTC.

J is TRBJ1-1 and V is TRBV30, with 7 bases that match TRBD1. The CDR3 loop spans 12 amino acids. V gave up 5 bases and J gave up 1 base; unmatched junction bases: 1. Germline-derived CDR1 and CDR2 are GTSNPN and SVGIG (reference sequence). CDR3 in amino acids: CAWGTENTEAFF. The CDR3 DNA reads as TGTGCCTGGGGGACAGAGAACACTGAAGCTTTCTTT.

The V call is TRBV9, the J call TRBJ2-1; TRBD2 matches 8 bases. Losses at the gene ends were 2 bases for V and 7 bases for J; bases not matched to a gene: 8. Germline CDR1 reads SGDLS; CDR2 reads YYNGEE. The CDR3 is made up of 15 amino acids. The CDR3: CASSVSGTRGNEQFF. The CDR3 DNA reads TGTGCCAGCAGCGTCTCCGGGACTAGGGGGAATGAGCAGTTCTTC.

This chain connects TRBV5-8 to TRBJ2-1; no definite D call. The ends were cut back, 4 bases at V and 0 bases at J, with 11 bases in the middle. Germline values: CDR1 SGHTS, CDR2 YDEGEE. The CDR3 consists of 15 residues. Here the CDR3 reads CASSTAPSSYNEQFF. DNA for the CDR3: TGTGCCAGCAGCACCGCCCCGAGCTCCTACAATGAGCAGTTCTTC.

This clone was observed a handful of times. The chain uses TRBV7-9 and TRBJ2-7; D remains unclear. The CDR3 runs 14 residues. In germline, CDR1 is SEHNR, CDR2 FQNEAQ (reference sequence). V was shortened by 1 base and J by 2 bases, with 9 bases between the two germline ends. The CDR3 sequence: CASSLVGRTYEQYF. The CDR3 DNA sequence: TGTGCCAGCAGCTTAGTCGGCAGGACCTACGAGCAGTACTTC.

The genes are TRBV27 and TRBJ2-7; 8 positions agree with TRBD1. Trimming cost V 4 bases and J 6 bases; bases outside gene matches: 8. CDR1 is MNHEY and CDR2 is SMNVEV in the germline V gene (reference sequence). The CDR3 runs 14 residues. This CDR3 is CASSSPRTGREQYF. CDR3 coding DNA: TGTGCCAGCAGTTCCCCACGGACAGGGCGCGAGCAGTACTTC.

The chain is built from TRBV10-3 and TRBJ1-1; D call uncertain. CDR3 size: 12 residues. Germline V gene data show CDR1 as ENHRY and CDR2 as SYGVKD. The V end lost 2 bases, the J end lost 4 bases, and 5 bases lay between the germline ends. The CDR3 region is CAISELGTEAFF. The DNA for the CDR3 is TGTGCCATCAGTGAGCTCGGCACTGAAGCTTTCTTT.

This clone is a singleton in its sample. V gene TRBV7-3 combines with J gene TRBJ2-6; the D is unclear. The CDR3 contains 14 residues. The V and J ends lost 5 bases and 0 bases respectively, with 5 bases between them. In germline, CDR1 is SGHTA, CDR2 FQGTGA. The CDR3 loop reads CASSRHSGANVLTF. CDR3 sequence (DNA): TGTGCCAGCAGCCGACACTCTGGGGCCAACGTCCTGACTTTC.

The chain combines TRBV18 with TRBJ2-5; TRBD2 matches at 10 bases. CDR1 is KGHSH, CDR2 LQKENI, per germline. There are 15 residues in the CDR3. V trimming: 3 bases; J trimming: 5 bases; junction bases outside the gene matches: 6. The CDR3 nucleotides are TGTGCCAGCTCACCGCTAGCGGGAGAGGCGGAGACCCAGTACTTC. This encodes CASSPLAGEAETQYF.

DNA for the CDR3: TGTGCCAGCAGCGTTCTTGGAGGGGTAGATACGCAGTATTTT. This gives the protein CASSVLGGVDTQYF. The chain employs TRBV9 and TRBJ2-3; the D gene is possibly TRBD2 (6 bases). The CDR3 runs 14 residues. Trimming took off 2 bases at V and 5 bases at J, with 12 bases between the two ends. CDR1 and CDR2 from the germline V gene are SGDLS and YYNGEE.

This chain uses TRBV10-1 with TRBJ2-7; 7 bases map to TRBD2. The CDR3 covers 13 residues. In germline, CDR1 is WNHNN, CDR2 SYGVQD (reference sequence). The V segment lost 8 bases and the J segment 3 bases; nucleotides outside the gene matches: 7. The CDR3 DNA reads as TGCGCCAGCCAGGGAGGGGCCAACTACGAGCAGTACTTC. Translating gives CASQGGANYEQYF.

The chain is built from TRBV5-4 and TRBJ1-6, with D possibly TRBD1 on 6 matching bases. Between the trimmed V and J ends, which lost 4 bases and 9 bases, there was a span of 17 bases. Germline CDR1 SGHNT, CDR2 YYREEE (reference sequence). CDR3 length equals 15 residues. This CDR3 is CASSLDTGLSSPLHF. The CDR3, as DNA: TGTGCCAGCAGCCTAGATACAGGGTTGAGTTCACCCCTCCACTTT.

A few counts support this clone. The chain has TRBV2 and TRBJ1-5; D ambiguous. Germline CDR1 SNHLY, CDR2 FYNNEI. The CDR3 is 15 residues long. Trimming removed 4 bases at V and 3 bases at J, with 13 bases between. CDR3 region: CASSGVLGDNQPQHF. CDR3 nucleotides: TGTGCCAGCAGTGGGGTTCTCGGGGACAATCAGCCCCAGCATTTT.

The rearrangement joins TRBV21-1 to TRBJ2-7; no DNA check was done on the table's D call, TRBD1. TRBV21-1 is described as a pseudogene. This CDR3 contains 12 residues. The CDR3 DNA is TGTGCCAGCAGCAAAGGGCAGGGCGAGCAGTACTTC. Protein: CASSKGQGEQYF.

This chain connects TRBV5-1 to TRBJ1-4, with TRBD1 matching 8 bases. The CDR3 length is 16 residues. Germline-derived CDR1 and CDR2 are SGHRS and YFSETQ. Trimming removed 5 bases from V and 0 bases from J; junction bases left unmatched: 6. CDR3 amino acids: CASSPGGSATNEKLFF. CDR3 coding DNA: TGCGCCAGCAGTCCAGGGGGCAGTGCAACTAATGAAAAACTGTTTTTT.

This chain connects TRBV4-3 to TRBJ2-7; 8 bases are shared with TRBD1. In germline, CDR1 is LGHNA, CDR2 YSLEER. This CDR3 region has 15 residues. V trimming: 1 base; J trimming: 5 bases; junction bases outside the gene matches: 7. CDR3 loop: CASSQGTGLRDEQYF. CDR3 nucleotide sequence: TGCGCCAGCAGCCAAGGGACAGGGCTTCGGGACGAGCAGTACTTC.

This clone was counted between two and nine times. V is TRBV7-3 and J is TRBJ1-1; D remains ambiguous. V lost 4 bases and J lost 8, with 14 bases in between. CDR3 length: 13 residues. The germline V gene has CDR1 SGHTA and CDR2 FQGTGA. The chain's CDR3 is CASSSDFWSEAFF. CDR3 DNA sequence: TGTGCCAGCAGCTCCGACTTCTGGTCGGAAGCTTTCTTT.

Turning to this clone: The sample contains more than one DNA sequence encoding this CDR3. The chain couples TRBV6-5 to TRBJ2-3; D remains unclear. In germline, CDR1 is MNHEY, CDR2 SVGAGI. With 7 bases removed from V and 0 bases from J, the gap between germline ends came to 8 bases. There are 13 residues in the CDR3. The CDR3 spells CASTDSSTDTQYF. CDR3 nucleotides: TGTGCCAGCACAGACTCGAGCACAGATACGCAGTATTTT.

The V and J genes are TRBV7-6 and TRBJ2-7, with D hard to call. V dropped 1 base and J dropped 5 bases, with 15 bases sitting between them. In germline, CDR1 is SGHVS, CDR2 FNYEAQ. This CDR3 contains 15 residues. The CDR3 here is CASSLEMTPRNEQYF. As DNA, the CDR3 is TGTGCCAGCAGCTTAGAGATGACACCTCGGAACGAGCAGTACTTC.

The rearrangement joins TRBV15 to TRBJ2-1; 12 bases fit TRBD2. CDR1 LNHNV and CDR2 YYDKDF come from the germline V gene (reference sequence). V lost 4 bases and J lost 2; bases outside the gene matches: 3. This CDR3 is 16 amino acids long. The CDR3 nucleotides read TGTGCCACCAGCACTGGGACTAGCGGGCCCTACAATGAGCAGTTCTTC. Amino acids: CATSTGTSGPYNEQFF.

V usage is TRBV11-3 and J usage is TRBJ2-1, with 10 bases lining up with TRBD2. Losses at the gene ends were 0 bases for V and 6 bases for J; bases not matched to a gene: 2. The germline V gene encodes CDR1 SGHNT and CDR2 YENEEA. The CDR3 is 15 residues long. The CDR3 loop is CASSLEAGGGNEQFF. Written as DNA, the CDR3 is TGTGCCAGCAGCTTAGAAGCGGGAGGGGGCAATGAGCAGTTCTTC.